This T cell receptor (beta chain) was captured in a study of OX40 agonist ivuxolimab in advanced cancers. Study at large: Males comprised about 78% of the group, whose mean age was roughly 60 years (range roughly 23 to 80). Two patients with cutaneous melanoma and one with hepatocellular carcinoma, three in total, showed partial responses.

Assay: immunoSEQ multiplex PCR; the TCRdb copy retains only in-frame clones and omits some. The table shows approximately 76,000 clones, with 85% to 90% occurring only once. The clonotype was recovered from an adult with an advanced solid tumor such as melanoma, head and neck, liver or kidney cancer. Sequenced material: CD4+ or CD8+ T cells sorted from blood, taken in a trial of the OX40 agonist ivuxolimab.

CDR3 protein: CASSESRCQPQHF. For the CDR3, the DNA is TGCGCCAGCAGTGAGTCCCGTTGCCAGCCCCAGCATTTT. The chain combines TRBV10-1 with TRBJ1-5; D remains ambiguous. The V gene lost 0 bases and the J gene lost 7 bases, with 7 bases spanning the gap. Germline V CDR1 and CDR2: WNHNN, SYGVQD (reference sequence). This CDR3 contains 13 residues.